Sequencing of this T cell receptor (beta chain) was carried out in a study of PD-1 blockade in classical Hodgkin lymphoma. Study at large: On a schedule of every 2 weeks, patients received nivolumab 3 mg/kg intravenously.

Profiling relied on immunoSEQ multiplex PCR, and the TCRdb table lists in-frame clones only, not all of them. This table has 50,000 to 85,000 clones, 60% to 80% appearing once. No patient escaped relapse after autologous stem cell transplantation, and brentuximab vedotin exposure varied. Germline-derived CDR1 and CDR2 are MNHNS and SASEGT. The CDR3 loop spans 15 amino acids. V was cut by 6 bases and J by 4 bases, with 18 bases left in between. The chain couples TRBV6-1 to TRBJ1-2, with a tentative D call TRBD1 (6 bases). The source material was peripheral blood mononuclear cells (PBMCs), sampled before the second cycle of nivolumab. The source is a human donor with classical Hodgkin lymphoma. CDR3 protein: CASRSPIGGSYGYTF. The CDR3, as DNA: TGTGCCAGCAGATCACCTATAGGGGGGTCCTATGGCTACACCTTC.